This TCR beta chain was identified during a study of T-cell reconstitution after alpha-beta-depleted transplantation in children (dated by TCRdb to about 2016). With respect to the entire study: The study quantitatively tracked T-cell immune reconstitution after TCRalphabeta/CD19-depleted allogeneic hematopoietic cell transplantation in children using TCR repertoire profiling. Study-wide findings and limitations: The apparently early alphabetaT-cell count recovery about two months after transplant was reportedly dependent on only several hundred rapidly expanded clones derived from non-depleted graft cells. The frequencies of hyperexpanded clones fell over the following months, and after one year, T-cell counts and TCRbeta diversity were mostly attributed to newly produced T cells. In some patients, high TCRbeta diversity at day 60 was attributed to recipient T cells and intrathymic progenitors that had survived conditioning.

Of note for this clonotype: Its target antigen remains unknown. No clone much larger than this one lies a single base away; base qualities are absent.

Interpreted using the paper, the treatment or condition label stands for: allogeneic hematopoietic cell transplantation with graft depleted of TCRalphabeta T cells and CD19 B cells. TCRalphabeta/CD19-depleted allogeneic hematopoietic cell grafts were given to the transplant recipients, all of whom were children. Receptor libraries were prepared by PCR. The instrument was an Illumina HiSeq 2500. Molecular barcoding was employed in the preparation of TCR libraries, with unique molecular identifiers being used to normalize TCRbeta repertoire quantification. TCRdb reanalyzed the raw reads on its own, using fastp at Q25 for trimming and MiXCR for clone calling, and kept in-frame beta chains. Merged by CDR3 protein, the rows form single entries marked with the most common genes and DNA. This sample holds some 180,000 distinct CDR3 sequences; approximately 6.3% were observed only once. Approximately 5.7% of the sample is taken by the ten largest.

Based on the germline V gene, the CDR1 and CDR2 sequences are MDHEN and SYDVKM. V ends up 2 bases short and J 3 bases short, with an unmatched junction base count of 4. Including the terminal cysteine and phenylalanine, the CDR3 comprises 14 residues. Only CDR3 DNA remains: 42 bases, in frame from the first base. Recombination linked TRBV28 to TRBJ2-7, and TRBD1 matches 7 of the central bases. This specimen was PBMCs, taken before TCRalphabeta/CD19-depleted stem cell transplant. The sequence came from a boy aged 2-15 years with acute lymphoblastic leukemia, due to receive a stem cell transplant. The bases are TGTGCCAGCAGTTTACCGGACAGGCTCTACGAGCAGTACTTC. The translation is CASSLPDRLYEQYF.